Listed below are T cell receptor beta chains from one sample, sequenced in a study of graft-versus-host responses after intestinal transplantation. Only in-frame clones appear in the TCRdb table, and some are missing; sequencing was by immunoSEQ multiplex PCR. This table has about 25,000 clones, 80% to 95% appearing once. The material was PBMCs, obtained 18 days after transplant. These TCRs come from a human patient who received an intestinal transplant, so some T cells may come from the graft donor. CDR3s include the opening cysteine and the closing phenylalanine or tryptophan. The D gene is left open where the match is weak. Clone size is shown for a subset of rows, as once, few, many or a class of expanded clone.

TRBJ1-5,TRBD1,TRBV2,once,CASGQGAYSNQPQHF
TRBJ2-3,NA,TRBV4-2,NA,CASSRGTGSTDTQYF
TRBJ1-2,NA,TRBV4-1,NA,CASSQDLVGTSYGYTF
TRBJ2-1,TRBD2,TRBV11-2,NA,CASSLVRGGDNEQFF
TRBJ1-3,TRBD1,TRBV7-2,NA,CASRNTGGSGNTIYF
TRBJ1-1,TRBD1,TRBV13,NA,CASSLGGQLQGTEAFF
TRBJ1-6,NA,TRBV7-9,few,CASSLSGNSPLHF
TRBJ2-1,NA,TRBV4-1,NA,CASSHEGSSYNEQFF
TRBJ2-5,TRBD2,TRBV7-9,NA,CASSPDSGGDQETQYF
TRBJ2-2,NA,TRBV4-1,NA,CASSQVVQGTGELFF
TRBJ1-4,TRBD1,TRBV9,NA,CASSVDGTGDEKLFF
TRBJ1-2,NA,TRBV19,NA,CASSIGANYGYTF
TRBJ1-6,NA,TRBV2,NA,CASFTSLNNSPLHF
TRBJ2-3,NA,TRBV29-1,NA,CSVEATLYSTDTQYF
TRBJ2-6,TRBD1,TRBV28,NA,CASSTDRAGANVLTF
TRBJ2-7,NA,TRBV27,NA,CASSPQGLEQYF
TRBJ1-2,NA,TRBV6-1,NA,CASTGELYGYTF
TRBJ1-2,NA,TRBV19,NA,CASSTRQLFGYTF
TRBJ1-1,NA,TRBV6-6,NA,CASSYGTTEAFF
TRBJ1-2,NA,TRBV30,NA,CAWSGGNYGYTF
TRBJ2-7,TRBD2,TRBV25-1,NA,CASRTSGGDEQYF
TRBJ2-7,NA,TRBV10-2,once,CASKGLLYEQYF